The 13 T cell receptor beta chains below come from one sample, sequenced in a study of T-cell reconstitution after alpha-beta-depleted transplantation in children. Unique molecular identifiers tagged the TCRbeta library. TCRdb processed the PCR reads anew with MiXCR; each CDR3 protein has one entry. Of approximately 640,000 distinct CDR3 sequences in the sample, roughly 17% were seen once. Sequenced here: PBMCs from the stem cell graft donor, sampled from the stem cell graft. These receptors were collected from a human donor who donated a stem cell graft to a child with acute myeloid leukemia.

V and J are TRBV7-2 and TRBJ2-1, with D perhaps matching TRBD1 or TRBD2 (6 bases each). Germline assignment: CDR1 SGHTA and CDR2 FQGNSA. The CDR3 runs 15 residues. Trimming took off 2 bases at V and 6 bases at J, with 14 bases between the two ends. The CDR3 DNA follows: TGTGCCAGCAGCTTATGGGGGCTAGCGCCCAATGAGCAGTTCTTC. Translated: CASSLWGLAPNEQFF.

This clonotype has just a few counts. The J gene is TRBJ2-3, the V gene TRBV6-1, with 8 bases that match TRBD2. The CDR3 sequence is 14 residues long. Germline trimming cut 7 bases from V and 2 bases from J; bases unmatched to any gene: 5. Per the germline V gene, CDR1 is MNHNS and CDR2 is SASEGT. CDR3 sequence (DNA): TGTGCCAGCACCCCAGCGGGGGACACAGATACGCAGTATTTT. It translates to CASTPAGDTDTQYF.

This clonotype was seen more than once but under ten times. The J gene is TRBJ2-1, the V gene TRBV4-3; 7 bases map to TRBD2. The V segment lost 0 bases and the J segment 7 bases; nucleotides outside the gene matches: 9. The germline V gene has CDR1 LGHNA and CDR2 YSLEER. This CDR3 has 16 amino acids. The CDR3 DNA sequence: TGCGCCAGCAGCCAAGAAGACCGGTGGGGGGGGAATGAGCAGTTCTTC. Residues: CASSQEDRWGGNEQFF.

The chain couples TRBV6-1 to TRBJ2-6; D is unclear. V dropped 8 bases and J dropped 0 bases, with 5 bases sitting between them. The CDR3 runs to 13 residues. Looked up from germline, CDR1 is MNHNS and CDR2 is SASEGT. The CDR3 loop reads CASESSGANVLTF. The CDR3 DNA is TGTGCCAGCGAGTCCTCTGGGGCCAACGTCCTGACTTTC.

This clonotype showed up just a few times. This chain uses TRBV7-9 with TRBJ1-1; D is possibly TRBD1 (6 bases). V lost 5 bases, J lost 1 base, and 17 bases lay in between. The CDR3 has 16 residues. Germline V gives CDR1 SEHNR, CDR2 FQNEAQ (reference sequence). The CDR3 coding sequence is TGTGCCAGCAGCCGGGCGGGGGCGCGAGGGAACACTGAAGCTTTCTTT. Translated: CASSRAGARGNTEAFF.

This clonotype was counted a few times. The CDR3 region is CASSLVGQGGSYEQYV. CDR3 DNA sequence: TGTGCCAGCAGCTTAGTGGGCCAAGGGGGCTCCTACGAGCAGTACGTC. The chain employs TRBV11-2 and TRBJ2-7; perhaps TRBD1 as D (6 bases). V gave up 1 base and J gave up 0 bases, with 13 bases separating them. Germline values: CDR1 SGHAT, CDR2 FQNNGV. The length of the CDR3 is 16 residues.

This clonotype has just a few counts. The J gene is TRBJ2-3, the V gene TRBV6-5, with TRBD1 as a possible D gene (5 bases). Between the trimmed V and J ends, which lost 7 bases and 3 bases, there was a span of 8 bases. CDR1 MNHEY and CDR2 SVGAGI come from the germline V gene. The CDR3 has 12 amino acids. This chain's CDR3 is CASKDTTDTQYF. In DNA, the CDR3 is TGTGCCAGCAAGGACACTACAGATACGCAGTATTTT.

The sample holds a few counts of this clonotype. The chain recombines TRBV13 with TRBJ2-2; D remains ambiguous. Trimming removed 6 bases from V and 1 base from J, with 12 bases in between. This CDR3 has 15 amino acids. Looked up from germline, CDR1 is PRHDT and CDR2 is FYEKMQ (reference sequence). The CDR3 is CASRHTPGNTGELFF. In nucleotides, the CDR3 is TGTGCCAGCAGGCATACCCCAGGGAACACCGGGGAGCTGTTTTTT.

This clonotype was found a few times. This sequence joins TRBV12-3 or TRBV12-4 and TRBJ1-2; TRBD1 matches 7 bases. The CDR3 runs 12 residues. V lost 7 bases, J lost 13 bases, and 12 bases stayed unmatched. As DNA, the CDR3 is TGTGCCAGCACCCTAGCTGGGACAGCGTCCACCTTC. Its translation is CASTLAGTASTF.

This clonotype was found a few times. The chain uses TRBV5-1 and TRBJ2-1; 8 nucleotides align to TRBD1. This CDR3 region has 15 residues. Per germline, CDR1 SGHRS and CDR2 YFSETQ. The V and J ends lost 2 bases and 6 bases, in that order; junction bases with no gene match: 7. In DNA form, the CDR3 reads TGCGCCAGCAGCTTATCGGGGACAGGTGCCAATGAGCAGTTCTTC. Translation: CASSLSGTGANEQFF. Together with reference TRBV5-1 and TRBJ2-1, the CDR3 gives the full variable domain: KAGVTQTPRYLIKTRGQQVTLSCSPISGHRSVSWYQQTPGQGLQFLFEYFSETQRNKGNFPGRFSGRQFSNSRSEMNVSTLELGDSALYLCASSLSGTGANEQFFGPGTRLTVL.

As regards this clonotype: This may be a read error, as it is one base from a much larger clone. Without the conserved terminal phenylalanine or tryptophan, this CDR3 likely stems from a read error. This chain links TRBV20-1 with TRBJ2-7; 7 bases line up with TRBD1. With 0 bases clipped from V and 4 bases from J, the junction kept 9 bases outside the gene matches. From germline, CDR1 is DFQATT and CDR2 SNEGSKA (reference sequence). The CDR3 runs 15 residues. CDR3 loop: CSARDQNRQGYEQYA. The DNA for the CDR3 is TGCAGTGCTAGAGATCAGAATAGACAGGGTTACGAGCAGTACGCC.

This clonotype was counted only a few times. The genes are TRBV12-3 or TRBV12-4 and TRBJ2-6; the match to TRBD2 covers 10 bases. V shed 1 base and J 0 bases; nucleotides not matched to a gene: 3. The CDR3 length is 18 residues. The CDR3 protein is CASSLEAGGSSGANVLTF. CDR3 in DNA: TGTGCCAGCAGTTTAGAAGCGGGGGGGTCCTCTGGGGCCAACGTCCTGACTTTC.

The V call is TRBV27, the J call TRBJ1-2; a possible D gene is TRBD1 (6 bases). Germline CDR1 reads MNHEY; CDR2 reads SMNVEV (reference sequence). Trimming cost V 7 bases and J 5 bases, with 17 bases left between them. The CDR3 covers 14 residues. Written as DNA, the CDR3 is TGTGCCAGCAAGCGCCGGGACATAGGATATGGCTACACCTTC. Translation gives CASKRRDIGYGYTF.